The 28 T cell receptor beta chains presented below share a single source sample, sequenced in a study of identical twins. TCRdb ran MiXCR on the 5' RACE reads and lists one entry per CDR3 protein. The sample holds 300,000 to 350,000 distinct CDR3 sequences, about 12% seen once. The same sample was also studied in work on yellow fever vaccine responses in identical twins.

The sequenced material came from CD8+ T cells sorted from blood. The origin of the receptors is a woman between 18 and 30 years old in good health.

The chain links TRBV4-1 to TRBJ2-1; D is perhaps TRBD2 (5 bases). The CDR3 is 13 amino acids. The V and J ends lost 8 bases and 1 base respectively, with 9 bases between them. Germline CDR1 MGHRA, CDR2 YSYEKL. DNA of the CDR3: TGCGCCAGCGACCCGGGGTCCTACAATGAGCAGTTCTTC. This sequence encodes CASDPGSYNEQFF.

At least ten counts were recorded for this clonotype. Relative to the germline gene, one junction end is altered; a read error may explain this. The chain has TRBV5-4 and TRBJ2-1, with a weak D call TRBD1 (6 bases). Germline V CDR1 and CDR2: SGHNT, YYREEE (reference sequence). The CDR3 spans 13 residues. CDR3 sequence: CASSLGANNEQFF. CDR3 nucleotide sequence: TGTGCCAGCAGTTTGGGGGCTAACAATGAGCAGTTCTTC.

This clonotype turned up a few times. The chain links TRBV25-1 to TRBJ2-1; the D gene is possibly TRBD2 (5 bases). Trimming left V 7 bases short and J 10 bases short, with 23 bases between. The length of the CDR3 is 15 residues. The germline V gene has CDR1 MGHDK and CDR2 SYGVNS. As DNA, the CDR3 is TGTGCCAGCATCCCCCCAGGAGGCTACCCGAGGGAGCAGTTCTTC. This translates into CASIPPGGYPREQFF.

This clonotype was seen a few times. This chain uses TRBV7-6 with TRBJ2-5, with D uncertain. V lost 0 bases to trimming and J lost 1 base, with 9 bases between them. The CDR3 runs 15 residues. Germline V CDR1 and CDR2: SGHVS, FNYEAQ. This chain's CDR3 is CASSLASESQETQYF. CDR3 nucleotide sequence: TGTGCCAGCAGCTTAGCGTCAGAGAGCCAAGAGACCCAGTACTTC.

This clonotype has a handful of counts. This chain links TRBV2 with TRBJ1-6; 7 bases map to TRBD1. The germline V gene encodes CDR1 SNHLY and CDR2 FYNNEI. The J segment lost 6 bases and the V segment lost 4 bases, leaving 3 bases of the junction unmatched. The CDR3 totals 14 residues. CDR3 loop: CASSAGGPNSPLHF. In nucleotides, the CDR3 is TGTGCCAGCAGTGCAGGGGGACCTAATTCACCCCTCCACTTT.

This clonotype was seen a few times. The V gene is TRBV29-1, the J gene TRBJ2-7, with 9 bases identical to TRBD1. The V gene's germline CDR1 is SQVTM and CDR2 ANQGSEA. The CDR3 consists of 15 residues. The junction had 9 bases not matched to a gene; V was cut back by 4 bases and J by 2 bases. This CDR3 is CSVVWGGTGTYEQYF. CDR3 DNA sequence: TGCAGCGTTGTCTGGGGGGGGACAGGGACCTACGAGCAGTACTTC.

The chain is built from TRBV25-1 and TRBJ2-7, with a weak D call TRBD1 (6 bases). Between the trimmed V and J ends, which lost 0 bases and 9 bases, there was a span of 15 bases. This CDR3 has 14 amino acids. CDR1 MGHDK and CDR2 SYGVNS come from the germline V gene. CDR3 loop: CASSEYGDIGRQYF. In nucleotides, the CDR3 is TGTGCCAGCAGTGAATATGGGGACATAGGCCGGCAGTACTTC.

This clonotype occurred many times. The gene calls are TRBV5-6 and TRBJ1-1; D is unresolved. Trimming removed 2 bases from V and 0 bases from J, with 5 bases in between. The germline V gene has CDR1 SGHDT and CDR2 YYEEEE. CDR3 length: 13 amino acids. CDR3 loop: CASSLQMNTEAFF. The CDR3 region has the DNA TGTGCCAGCAGCTTACAGATGAACACTGAAGCTTTCTTT.

This clonotype came up a few times. Here the CDR3 DNA reads TGCGCCAGCAGCTACCGGGACGGACCCTCCTACGAGCAGTACTTC. Encoded protein: CASSYRDGPSYEQYF. This chain links TRBV4-1 with TRBJ2-7, with D perhaps assigned TRBD1 or TRBD2 (5 bases each). Trimming cost V 5 bases and J 0 bases, with 14 bases left between them. Germline V gene lookup returns CDR1 MGHRA and CDR2 YSYEKL. The CDR3 runs to 15 residues.

V is TRBV12-3 or TRBV12-4 and J is TRBJ2-7; D perhaps matches TRBD1 (6 bases). This CDR3 is built from 17 residues. Trimming left V 6 bases short and J 0 bases short, with 21 bases between. The CDR3 reads CASRGKDRPRTSYEQYV. The CDR3 DNA reads TGTGCCAGCAGAGGCAAAGACAGGCCGCGGACCTCCTACGAGCAGTACGTC.

A few counts support this clonotype. CDR3 sequence: CASSGWEGQETQYF. In DNA form, the CDR3 reads TGTGCCAGCAGCGGGTGGGAAGGCCAAGAGACCCAGTACTTC. The V gene is TRBV9, the J gene TRBJ2-5; D call uncertain. V shed 3 bases and J shed 1 base, with 10 bases lying between them. The CDR3 length is 14 residues. Germline CDR1 is SGDLS and CDR2 is YYNGEE.

This chain uses TRBV20-1 with TRBJ1-6; weak D call: TRBD1 (6 bases). Trimming removed 1 base from V and 5 bases from J, with 12 bases in between. CDR1 and CDR2 from the germline V gene are DFQATT and SNEGSKA (reference sequence). This CDR3 comprises 15 residues. Here the CDR3 DNA reads TGCAGTGCTAGAGTGGGGGGACACGATAATTCACCCCTCCACTTT. It translates to CSARVGGHDNSPLHF.

This clonotype has only a few counts. The chain uses TRBV13 and TRBJ2-5; TRBD2 matches 10 bases. J was trimmed by 4 bases and V by 5 bases; bases with no gene match: 4. The CDR3 sequence is 14 residues long. CDR1 is PRHDT and CDR2 is FYEKMQ in the germline V gene (reference sequence). This chain's CDR3 is CASSPSGSLETQYF. The CDR3 nucleotides are TGTGCCAGCAGCCCTAGCGGGAGCTTAGAGACCCAGTACTTC.

This clonotype was seen at least ten times. The V gene is TRBV5-1, the J gene TRBJ2-1; D is uncertain. Germline values: CDR1 SGHRS, CDR2 YFSETQ. Trimming left V 4 bases short and J 4 bases short, with 6 bases between. This CDR3 has 12 residues. CDR3: CASSLEYNEQFF. For the CDR3, the DNA is TGCGCCAGCAGCCTTGAATACAATGAGCAGTTCTTC.

This clonotype has a handful of counts. This chain uses TRBV28 with TRBJ1-6; D is uncertain. Germline V gene data show CDR1 as MDHEN and CDR2 as SYDVKM. V lost 2 bases, J lost 9 bases, and 17 bases lay in between. The CDR3 contains 16 residues. Here the CDR3 DNA reads TGTGCCAGCAGTTTAGGGTCGCCGGCCGGACCTTCACCCCTCCACTTT. It codes for CASSLGSPAGPSPLHF.

This chain links TRBV4-2 with TRBJ2-1; 11 bases are shared with TRBD2. V was pared by 0 bases and J by 9 bases, with 7 bases of the junction left unmatched. CDR3 length equals 16 residues. The germline V gene has CDR1 LGHNA and CDR2 YNFKEQ. The CDR3 DNA reads TGTGCCAGCAGCCAAGAAGGTAGCGGGGGGGCCGGTGAGCAGTTCTTC. It specifies CASSQEGSGGAGEQFF.

The genes are TRBV28 and TRBJ2-2; D remains ambiguous. The CDR3 covers 13 residues. Trimming took off 3 bases at V and 6 bases at J, with 8 bases between the two ends. In germline, CDR1 is MDHEN, CDR2 SYDVKM. The chain's CDR3 is CASSFRLAGELFF. The CDR3 DNA sequence: TGTGCCAGCAGTTTTAGGTTAGCCGGGGAGCTGTTTTTT.

This clonotype has a handful of counts. The rearrangement uses TRBV20-1 and TRBJ2-7; 7 bases are a match to TRBD2. The V and J ends lost 0 bases and 5 bases, in that order; junction bases with no gene match: 4. CDR1 and CDR2 from the germline V gene are DFQATT and SNEGSKA (reference sequence). The CDR3 extends over 13 amino acids. In DNA, the CDR3 is TGCAGTGCTAGAGAGCGGGAGTACCACGAGCAGTACTTC. Residues: CSAREREYHEQYF.

This chain joins TRBV27 and TRBJ2-1; TRBD2 aligns across 9 bases. This CDR3 has 19 residues. Germline assignment: CDR1 MNHEY and CDR2 SMNVEV (reference sequence). The junction had 17 bases not matched to a gene; V was cut back by 4 bases and J by 4 bases. CDR3: CASSSTWAGRGGRYNEQFF. The DNA for the CDR3 is TGTGCCAGCAGTTCCACATGGGCCGGGCGGGGGGGCCGGTACAATGAGCAGTTCTTC.

This clonotype was picked up a small number of times. An end of the junction differs from the germline gene, which may be a read error. The chain is built from TRBV7-9 and TRBJ2-1, with 8 bases matching TRBD2. The CDR3 has 16 amino acids. Germline loops: CDR1 SEHNR, CDR2 FQNEAQ (reference sequence). The CDR3 loop reads CASSLTSGRDMHEQLF. The DNA for the CDR3 is TGTGCCAGCAGCTTAACTAGCGGCAGGGACATGCATGAGCAGCTCTTC.

The chain has TRBV7-9 and TRBJ2-2, with D tentatively TRBD1 (5 bases). V lost 4 bases to trimming and J lost 0 bases, with 9 bases between them. CDR3 length: 15 residues. Germline V gene sequence: CDR1 SEHNR, CDR2 FQNEAQ (reference sequence). CDR3 protein: CASSWGQSNTGELFF. CDR3 DNA: TGTGCCAGCAGCTGGGGCCAGTCGAACACCGGGGAGCTGTTTTTT.

A few counts support this clonotype. V and J are TRBV28 and TRBJ2-3; 10 bases are a match to TRBD2. In germline, CDR1 is MDHEN, CDR2 SYDVKM. J was trimmed by 2 bases and V by 6 bases; bases with no gene match: 8. This CDR3 comprises 16 residues. The CDR3 loop is CASSGGLAGDTDTQYF. The CDR3 bases are TGTGCCAGCAGCGGCGGGCTAGCGGGGGACACAGATACGCAGTATTTT.

This clonotype has at least ten counts. The gene calls are TRBV2 and TRBJ2-3; D gene ambiguous. From germline, CDR1 is SNHLY and CDR2 FYNNEI. The CDR3 has 14 residues. Trimming shortened V by 1 base and J by 1 base, and 6 bases separated the two germline ends. Here the CDR3 reads CASSEGIGTDTQYF. The CDR3 DNA reads TGTGCCAGCAGTGAAGGGATAGGCACAGATACGCAGTATTTT.

This clonotype occurred many times. The J gene is TRBJ2-6, the V gene TRBV6-1; D tentatively reads TRBD1 or TRBD2 (6 bases each). This CDR3 spans 15 amino acids. The V gene lost 6 bases and the J gene lost 3 bases, with 12 bases spanning the gap. Germline V gene sequence: CDR1 MNHNS, CDR2 SASEGT. CDR3 region: CASSIGGGGANVLTF. The CDR3 DNA sequence: TGTGCCAGCAGCATAGGGGGAGGTGGGGCCAACGTCCTGACTTTC.

The chain is built from TRBV20-1 and TRBJ2-2; D is unclear. Germline V lookup: CDR1 DFQATT, CDR2 SNEGSKA (reference sequence). V was cut by 0 bases and J by 7 bases, with 6 bases left in between. This CDR3 region has 12 residues. The CDR3 reads CSAREASGELFF. CDR3 coding DNA: TGCAGTGCTAGAGAAGCTAGCGGGGAGCTGTTTTTT.

The chain recombines TRBV7-8 with TRBJ2-3; 10 positions match TRBD1. Germline CDR1 SGHVS, CDR2 FQNEAQ. Losses at the gene ends were 2 bases for V and 5 bases for J; bases not matched to a gene: 13. The CDR3 is 18 amino acids. The CDR3 nucleotides are TGTGCCAGCAGCTTAATAGGGTGGGACAGGGGCGCGCAAGATACGCAGTATTTT. Amino acid sequence: CASSLIGWDRGAQDTQYF.

The sample holds a few counts of this clonotype. The chain employs TRBV5-6 and TRBJ1-1; 8 bases are shared with TRBD1. Germline CDR1 and CDR2: SGHDT and YYEEEE. The CDR3 loop spans 13 amino acids. V lost 5 bases and J lost 4; bases outside the gene matches: 4. The CDR3 spells CASRNTGGTEAFF. As DNA, the CDR3 is TGTGCCAGCAGGAACACAGGGGGCACTGAAGCTTTCTTT.

V is TRBV7-2 and J is TRBJ2-1; TRBD1 agrees at 10 bases. Looked up from germline, CDR1 is SGHTA and CDR2 is FQGNSA. This CDR3 is built from 15 residues. The V and J ends lost 4 bases and 8 bases, in that order; junction bases with no gene match: 8. Here the CDR3 reads CASSSRDRGVDEQFF. CDR3 DNA: TGTGCCAGCAGCTCCCGGGACAGGGGTGTGGATGAGCAGTTCTTC.